These 20 T cell receptor beta chains originate from one sample sequenced in a study of T cell clonotyping in hematopoietic cell transplantation (dated by TCRdb to about 2021). The time point label of this sample denotes: recipient sample about 28 days before transplant, after cytoreduction. Library preparation employed the immunoSEQ multiplex PCR assay. TCRdb limited this immuneACCESS table to in-frame rearrangements with V and J called. A share of clones is missing; checked studies link under half to unresolved V genes, and the rest is unexplained. For this sample the table gives 35,000 to 45,000 clones, of which roughly 96% were detected only once. The ten top clones hold roughly 1.6% of the sample. Specimen: peripheral blood mononuclear cells, collected before stem cell transplant. The receptors come from a man in his forties or fifties with chronic myeloid leukemia. Some clones in this sample may be carry-over from other donors' samples.

This chain joins TRBV6-5 and TRBJ1-1, with TRBD1 as a possible D gene (5 bases). Germline loops: CDR1 MNHEY, CDR2 SVGAGI. This CDR3 has 12 amino acids. Trimming shortened V by 6 bases and J by 10 bases, and 15 bases separated the two germline ends. The CDR3 sequence: CASSRTQGLAFF. CDR3 DNA sequence: TGTGCCAGCAGCCGGACCCAGGGATTAGCTTTCTTT.

V is TRBV30 and J is TRBJ1-1, with D perhaps TRBD1 (6 bases). The germline V gene has CDR1 GTSNPN and CDR2 SVGIG (reference sequence). The V end lost 2 bases, the J end lost 4 bases, and 14 bases lay between the germline ends. The CDR3 spans 14 residues. The DNA of the CDR3 is TGTGCCTGGAGTAAGGGGGGGCGTCGCACTGAAGCTTTCTTT. It encodes CAWSKGGRRTEAFF.

The chain couples TRBV9 to TRBJ2-5; D is possibly TRBD1 (7 bases). Trimming left V 0 bases short and J 7 bases short, with 19 bases between. CDR1 and CDR2 from the germline V gene are SGDLS and YYNGEE. CDR3 length: 16 amino acids. CDR3 in amino acids: CASSVAPQGGQGTQYF. The CDR3 DNA reads TGTGCCAGCAGCGTAGCACCTCAGGGGGGCCAGGGGACCCAGTACTTC. The variable domain in full, with the rest retrieved from reference TRBV9 and TRBJ2-5, is DSGVTQTPKHLITATGQRVTLRCSPRSGDLSVYWYQQSLDQGLQFLIQYYNGEERAKGNILERFSAQQFPDLHSELNLSSLELGDSALYFCASSVAPQGGQGTQYFGPGTRLLVL.

The chain links TRBV5-1 to TRBJ2-4; D could derive from TRBD1 or TRBD2 (5 bases each). Germline values: CDR1 SGHRS, CDR2 YFSETQ. V lost 2 bases, J lost 8 bases, and 17 bases lay in between. CDR3 length: 15 residues. In DNA, the CDR3 is TGCGCCAGCAGCTTCTCCGGGACGTTGGAGGACATTCAGTACTTC. Amino acids: CASSFSGTLEDIQYF.

The rearrangement uses TRBV2 and TRBJ1-1; D call uncertain. CDR1 SNHLY and CDR2 FYNNEI come from the germline V gene. V gave up 1 base and J gave up 9 bases, with 9 bases separating them. This CDR3 is 12 amino acids long. The CDR3 region has the DNA TGTGCCAGCAGTGAAGGGGGAGGGAAAGCTTTCTTT. Amino acids: CASSEGGGKAFF.

The genes are TRBV7-9 and TRBJ1-2, with 11 nucleotides matching TRBD1. The germline gives CDR1 SEHNR, CDR2 FQNEAQ (reference sequence). CDR3 size: 16 residues. J lost 6 bases, V lost 0 bases, and 6 bases had no gene match. The CDR3 spells CASSLASGQGANGYTF. CDR3 DNA: TGTGCCAGCAGCTTAGCGAGTGGACAGGGGGCAAATGGCTACACCTTC.

The J gene is TRBJ2-7, the V gene TRBV18; 10 bases are shared with TRBD1. CDR1 and CDR2 (germline): KGHSH, LQKENI. Trimming removed 0 bases from V and 4 bases from J; junction bases left unmatched: 0. The CDR3 spans 14 residues. The CDR3 region has the DNA TGTGCCAGCTCACCACCGGGACAGGGGTACGAGCAGTACTTC. Translating it yields CASSPPGQGYEQYF.

The V and J genes are TRBV4-1 and TRBJ2-2; D might be TRBD1 (5 bases). V was trimmed by 4 bases and J by 3 bases, leaving 6 bases between them. Germline values: CDR1 MGHRA, CDR2 YSYEKL. The CDR3 is 13 amino acids. The CDR3 DNA reads TGCGCCAGCAGCCCAGGGTACACCGGGGAGCTGTTTTTT. Translation: CASSPGYTGELFF.

The chain combines TRBV6-1 with TRBJ2-1; D unclear. Germline V gene lookup returns CDR1 MNHNS and CDR2 SASEGT. Trimming left V 5 bases short and J 0 bases short, with 8 bases between. The CDR3 consists of 14 residues. The CDR3 DNA follows: TGTGCCAGCAGTCTCGGATTCTCCTACAATGAGCAGTTCTTC. Translated, it gives CASSLGFSYNEQFF.

This sequence joins TRBV4-1 and TRBJ2-7, with TRBD2 as a possible D gene (6 bases). Germline CDR1 and CDR2: MGHRA and YSYEKL. This CDR3 is 11 amino acids long. V was trimmed by 1 base and J by 13 bases, leaving 11 bases between them. CDR3 nucleotides: TGCGCCAGCAGCCAAGGCGGGACTGCTTACTTC. Translating gives CASSQGGTAYF.

The chain recombines TRBV10-3 with TRBJ1-3; the D gene is possibly TRBD1 (5 bases). Germline-derived CDR1 and CDR2 are ENHRY and SYGVKD. V lost 4 bases and J 0 bases, leaving 13 bases between the germline ends. The CDR3 spans 16 residues. Here the CDR3 reads CAISGLGGTSGNTIYF. The DNA of the CDR3 is TGTGCCATCAGTGGCCTCGGGGGGACCTCTGGAAACACCATATATTTT.

CDR3 coding DNA: TGCGCCAGCAGCCAAGACTACACCGGAGCGGGGGTCTACAATGAGCAGTTCTTC. It encodes CASSQDYTGAGVYNEQFF. The V call is TRBV4-3, the J call TRBJ2-1; TRBD2 aligns across 8 bases. Germline values: CDR1 LGHNA, CDR2 YSLEER. This CDR3 spans 18 amino acids. Unmatched junction bases numbered 10, after V lost 0 bases and J lost 3 bases.

This chain connects TRBV7-9 to TRBJ2-5; D gene unclear. This CDR3 is 14 amino acids long. Trimming cost V 1 base and J 5 bases, with 11 bases left between them. Looked up from germline, CDR1 is SEHNR and CDR2 is FQNEAQ (reference sequence). CDR3 sequence: CASSLGVLWETQYF. The CDR3 DNA reads TGTGCCAGCAGCTTAGGGGTTTTATGGGAGACCCAGTACTTC.

The chain employs TRBV6-1 and TRBJ1-2; the D is unclear. Trimming pared 2 bases from V and 1 base from J, leaving 8 bases between. The CDR3 is made up of 14 amino acids. The V gene's germline CDR1 is MNHNS and CDR2 SASEGT. This CDR3 is CASSESTVNYGYTF. As DNA, the CDR3 is TGTGCCAGCAGTGAAAGTACGGTTAACTATGGCTACACCTTC.

The V gene is TRBV5-6, the J gene TRBJ1-1; TRBD1 matches 11 bases. This CDR3 region has 15 residues. In germline, CDR1 is SGHDT, CDR2 YYEEEE. The J segment lost 5 bases and the V segment lost 2 bases, leaving 5 bases of the junction unmatched. The CDR3 sequence: CASSFSDRGLTEAFF. For the CDR3, the DNA is TGTGCCAGCAGCTTCTCGGACAGGGGGCTTACTGAAGCTTTCTTT.

The chain carries TRBV7-8 and TRBJ2-7; D may be TRBD1 or TRBD2 (5 bases each). V was cut by 5 bases and J by 9 bases, with 11 bases left in between. The CDR3 spans 11 residues. Per germline, CDR1 SGHVS and CDR2 FQNEAQ. Here the CDR3 DNA reads TGTGCCAGCAGCCAACAGGAGGTGCAGTACTTC. Protein: CASSQQEVQYF. Full variable domain (rest looked up from reference TRBV7-8 and TRBJ2-7): GAGVSQSPRYKVAKRGQDVALRCDPISGHVSLFWYQQALGQGPEFLTYFQNEAQLDKSGLPSDRFFAERPEGSVSTLKIQRTQQEDSAVYLCASSQQEVQYFGPGTRLTVT.

The genes are TRBV9 and TRBJ2-5, with D possibly being TRBD2 (7 bases). V dropped 2 bases and J dropped 3 bases, with 11 bases sitting between them. The CDR3 runs to 14 residues. Germline CDR1 is SGDLS and CDR2 is YYNGEE. The CDR3 is CASSVAGAKETQYF. In DNA form, the CDR3 reads TGTGCCAGCAGCGTTGCGGGGGCAAAAGAGACCCAGTACTTC.

V and J are TRBV13 and TRBJ2-5; D is unresolved. CDR3 length: 14 residues. Per germline, CDR1 PRHDT and CDR2 FYEKMQ (reference sequence). V lost 2 bases and J lost 0, with 7 bases in between. The CDR3 sequence is CASSLTAYQETQYF. The DNA for the CDR3 is TGTGCCAGCAGCTTAACGGCGTACCAAGAGACCCAGTACTTC.

The chain combines TRBV28 with TRBJ1-1; 9 bases fit TRBD1. Germline V CDR1 and CDR2: MDHEN, SYDVKM. V lost 5 bases, J lost 4 bases, and 8 bases stayed unmatched. The length of the CDR3 is 15 residues. The CDR3 coding sequence is TGTGCCAGCAGTACCCCCGAGACAGGGGGCACTGAAGCTTTCTTT. Protein sequence: CASSTPETGGTEAFF. The full variable domain, in which reference TRBV28 and TRBJ1-1 provide the parts outside the CDR3, is DVKVTQSSRYLVKRTGEKVFLECVQDMDHENMFWYRQDPGLGLRLIYFSYDVKMKEKGDIPEGYSVSREKKERFSLILESASTNQTSMYLCASSTPETGGTEAFFGQGTRLTVV.

The chain carries TRBV14 and TRBJ2-3; possible D gene TRBD2, 7 bases. Germline-derived CDR1 and CDR2 are SGHDN and FVKESK. Trimming stripped 4 bases from V and 5 bases from J, with 16 bases between. This CDR3 has 15 amino acids. CDR3: CASSPWGGGKDTQYF. The CDR3 bases are TGTGCCAGCAGCCCTTGGGGGGGCGGGAAAGATACGCAGTATTTT.